The present entry profiles one T cell receptor (beta chain) with its context. What it binds is unknown. A single base is all that separates this from a far larger clone, so a read error is likely. This sample stems from a study of regulatory T cells in long-lasting Graves disease. As for the study in general: Under 3 months of antithyroid drugs had been taken by newly diagnosed Graves' patients. Findings of the study overall: Thyroid tissue was not sampled; only peripheral blood was.

Time point denoted: newly diagnosed GD, antithyroid drugs for less than 3 months. Making the TCR library involved RNA that had been extracted from PBMCs. CDR1 is MDHEN and CDR2 is SYDVKM in the germline V gene. CDR3 size: 15 residues. Combining iRepertoire HTBI primers with Arm-PCR of CDR3 regions, the authors built TCR beta libraries. TCRdb processed the multiplex PCR reads anew with MiXCR; each CDR3 protein has one entry. Here the sample spans 440,000 or so distinct CDR3 sequences, over 15% being singletons. These data were also reused for a study on T cells in Graves' hyperthyroidism and ophthalmopathy.

The TCR was taken from a woman younger than 45 with Graves disease. Sequences were derived from peripheral blood mononuclear cells (PBMCs), sampled at new diagnosis, from a patient treated with antithyroid drugs. The chain employs TRBV28 and TRBJ2-5; 11 nucleotides match TRBD2. Judging by the DNA end, TRBJ2-1 fits better; the J call may be wrong. The CDR3 DNA follows: TGTGCCAGCACCGGGACTAGCGGACCCTACAATGGGCAGTTCTTC. This codes for CASTGTSGPYNGQFF.